The subject of this entry is one T cell receptor beta chain. This sample was included in a study of T cell responses to AZD1222 COVID-19 vaccine. Produced via immunoSEQ multiplex PCR; TCRdb's table is partial and in-frame only. The table records a few hundred thousand clones, approximately 93% of them present only once. V dropped 5 bases and J dropped 8; count of bases not matched to a gene: 5. This CDR3 has 12 amino acids. Per the germline V gene, CDR1 is SEHNR and CDR2 is FQNEAQ (reference sequence). The material was peripheral blood, obtained on day 0 of AZD1222 vaccination. The chain recombines TRBV7-9 with TRBJ1-1, with TRBD1 matching 7 bases. This TCR was recovered from an adult in good health. This CDR3 is CASSPGTEEAFF. DNA of the CDR3: TGTGCCAGCAGCCCAGGGACAGAAGAAGCTTTCTTT. Full variable domain (remainder filled in from reference TRBV7-9 and TRBJ1-1): DTGVSQNPRHKITKRGQNVTFRCDPISEHNRLYWYRQTLGQGPEFLTYFQNEAQLEKSRLLSDRFSAERPKGSFSTLEIQRTEQGDSAMYLCASSPGTEEAFFGQGTRLTVV.